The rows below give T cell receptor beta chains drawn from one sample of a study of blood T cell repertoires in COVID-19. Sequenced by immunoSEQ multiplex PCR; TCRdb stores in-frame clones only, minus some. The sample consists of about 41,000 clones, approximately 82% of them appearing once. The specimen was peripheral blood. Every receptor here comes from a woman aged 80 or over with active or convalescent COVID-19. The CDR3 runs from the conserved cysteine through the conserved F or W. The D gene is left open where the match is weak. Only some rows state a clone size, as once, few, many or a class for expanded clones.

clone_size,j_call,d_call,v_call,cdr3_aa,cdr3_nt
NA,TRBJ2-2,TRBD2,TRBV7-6,CASSPQARLAGGANTGELFF,TGTGCCAGCAGCCCCCAGGCCCGTCTAGCGGGAGGGGCGAACACCGGGGAGCTGTTTTTT
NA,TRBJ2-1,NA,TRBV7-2,CASSLEGVYNEQFF,TGTGCCAGCAGCTTAGAGGGAGTCTACAATGAGCAGTTCTTC
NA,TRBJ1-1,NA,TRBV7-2,CASSLGLFNTEAFF,TGTGCCAGCAGCCTCGGACTGTTCAACACTGAAGCTTTCTTT
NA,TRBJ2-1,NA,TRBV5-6,CASNGGGEWNEQFF,TGTGCCAGCAACGGTGGAGGGGAGTGGAATGAGCAGTTCTTC
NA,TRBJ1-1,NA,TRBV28,CASSSSGGVFYTEAFF,TGTGCCAGCAGTTCCTCGGGCGGGGTATTTTACACTGAAGCTTTCTTT
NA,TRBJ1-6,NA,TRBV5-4,CASSSGGIPLNSPLHF,TGTGCCAGCAGCTCTGGGGGGATTCCGCTGAATTCACCCCTCCACTTT
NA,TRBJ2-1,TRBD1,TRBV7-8,CASSLAGQGASSYNEQFF,TGTGCCAGCAGCTTAGCGGGACAGGGAGCCAGCTCCTACAATGAGCAGTTCTTC
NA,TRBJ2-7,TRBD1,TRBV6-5,CASSGLGQPRYEQYF,TGTGCCAGCAGCGGACTGGGACAGCCACGGTACGAGCAGTACTTC
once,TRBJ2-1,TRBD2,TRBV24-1,CATSAERERYEQFF,TGTGCCACCAGTGCTGAGCGGGAGAGGTATGAGCAGTTCTTC
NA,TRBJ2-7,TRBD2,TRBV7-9,CASSFWIAGGSYEQYF,TGTGCCAGCAGCTTCTGGATCGCGGGAGGGTCCTACGAGCAGTACTTC
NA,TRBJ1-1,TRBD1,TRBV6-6,CASSHHTGDHTEAFF,TGTGCCAGCAGTCATCATACAGGGGATCACACTGAAGCTTTCTTT
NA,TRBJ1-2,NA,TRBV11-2,CASSLQGYKSYGYTF,TGTGCCAGCAGCTTACAGGGTTATAAGTCCTATGGCTACACCTTC
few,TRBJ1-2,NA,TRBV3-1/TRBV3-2,CASSPGHLDYGYTF,TGTGCCAGCAGCCCGGGACACCTCGACTATGGCTACACCTTC
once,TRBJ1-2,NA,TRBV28,CASSLQGISPNYGYTF,TGTGCCAGCAGTCTACAGGGAATCTCCCCTAACTATGGCTACACCTTC
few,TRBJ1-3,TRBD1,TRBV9,CASSGEGQINTIYF,TGTGCCAGCAGCGGAGAGGGACAGATAAACACCATATATTTT
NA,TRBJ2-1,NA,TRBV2,CASSVDSSRGNQQFF,TGTGCCAGCAGCGTTGACTCTTCCCGGGGGAATCAGCAGTTCTTC
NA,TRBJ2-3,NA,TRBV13,CASSPVTDTQYF,TGTGCCAGCAGCCCGGTCACAGATACGCAGTATTTT
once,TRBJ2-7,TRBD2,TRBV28,CASTTQRERSYEQYF,TGTGCCAGCACTACTCAGCGGGAGCGGTCCTACGAGCAGTACTTC
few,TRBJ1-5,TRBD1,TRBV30,CAWSAQGAQQPQHF,TGTGCCTGGAGCGCTCAGGGGGCTCAACAGCCCCAGCATTTT
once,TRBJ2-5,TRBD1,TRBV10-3,CAISTGQGARETQYF,TGTGCCATCAGTACGGGACAGGGGGCGCGTGAGACCCAGTACTTC
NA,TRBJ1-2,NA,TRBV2,CASSETGRSTYGYTF,TGTGCCAGCAGTGAAACAGGGCGTTCTACCTATGGCTACACCTTC
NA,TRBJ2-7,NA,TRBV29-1,CSVGAGRGGEQYF,TGCAGCGTTGGAGCGGGTAGGGGGGGCGAGCAGTACTTC
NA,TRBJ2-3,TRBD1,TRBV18,CASSPPFAQGAGTDTQYF,TGTGCCAGCTCACCACCTTTTGCGCAGGGGGCAGGTACAGATACGCAGTATTTT
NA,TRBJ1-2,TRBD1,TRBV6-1,CASSEVRGQGDGYTF,TGTGCCAGCAGTGAAGTAAGGGGACAGGGGGATGGCTACACCTTC
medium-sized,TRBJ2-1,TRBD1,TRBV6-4,CASSLGTGSINEQFF,TGTGCCAGCAGCCTAGGGACAGGGTCGATCAATGAGCAGTTCTTC
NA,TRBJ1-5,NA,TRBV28,CASSLDELHQPQHF,TGTGCCAGCAGTTTAGATGAGTTGCATCAGCCCCAGCATTTT
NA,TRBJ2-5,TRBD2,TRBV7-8,CASTLAGGVKETQYF,TGTGCCAGCACTCTAGCGGGGGGAGTTAAAGAGACCCAGTACTTC
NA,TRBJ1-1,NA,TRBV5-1,CASSQDSGTEAFF,TGCGCCAGCAGCCAGGACTCGGGCACTGAAGCTTTCTTT
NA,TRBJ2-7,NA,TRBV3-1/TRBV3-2,CASSQVVAQQYF,TGTGCCAGCAGCCAAGTAGTTGCGCAGCAGTACTTC
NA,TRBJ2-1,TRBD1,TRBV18,CASSPTSSGGRNEQFF,TGTGCCAGCTCACCAACGAGTTCAGGGGGAAGGAATGAGCAGTTCTTC
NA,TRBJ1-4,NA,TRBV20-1,CSASLTGGNEKLFF,TGCAGTGCTAGTTTGACAGGTGGAAATGAAAAACTGTTTTTT
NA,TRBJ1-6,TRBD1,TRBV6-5,CASSSPGQGSSPLHF,TGTGCCAGCAGTTCCCCGGGACAGGGCAGTTCACCCCTCCACTTT
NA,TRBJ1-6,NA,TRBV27,CASSTPGVALHF,TGTGCCAGCAGTACGCCCGGGGTTGCCCTCCACTTT
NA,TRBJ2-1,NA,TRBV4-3,CASSQGQKYNEQFF,TGCGCCAGCAGCCAAGGACAGAAGTACAATGAGCAGTTCTTC
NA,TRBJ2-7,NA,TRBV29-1,CSVEASSSYEQYF,TGCAGCGTTGAAGCGTCGAGCTCCTACGAGCAGTACTTC
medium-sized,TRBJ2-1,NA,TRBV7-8,CASSLGAGEQFF,TGTGCCAGCAGCTTAGGGGCGGGAGAGCAGTTCTTC
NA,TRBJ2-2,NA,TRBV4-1,CASSQVAGSTGELFF,TGCGCCAGCAGCCAAGTGGCGGGGTCCACCGGGGAGCTGTTTTTT
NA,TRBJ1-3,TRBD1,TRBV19,CASSALDRGRIYSGNTIYF,TGTGCCAGTAGTGCCTTGGACAGGGGGCGAATCTACTCTGGAAACACCATATATTTT
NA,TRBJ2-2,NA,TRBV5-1,CASSLQDTGELFF,TGCGCCAGCAGCTTACAGGACACCGGGGAGCTGTTTTTT
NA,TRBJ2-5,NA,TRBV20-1,CSASRGARRETQYF,TGCAGTGCTAGTCGGGGGGCGCGTAGAGAGACCCAGTACTTC
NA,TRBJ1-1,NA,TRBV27,CASSLNTEAFF,TGTGCCAGCAGCCTAAACACTGAAGCTTTCTTT
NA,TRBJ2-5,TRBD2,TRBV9,CASSVAPSGRARETQYF,TGTGCCAGCAGCGTAGCCCCTAGCGGGAGGGCCAGGGAGACCCAGTACTTC
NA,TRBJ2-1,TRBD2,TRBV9,CASSATGTSGRNEQFF,TGTGCCAGCAGCGCAACCGGGACTAGCGGGAGGAATGAGCAGTTCTTC
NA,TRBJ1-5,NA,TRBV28,CASSLYTGTHQPQHF,TGTGCCAGCAGTTTATACACAGGGACCCATCAGCCCCAGCATTTT
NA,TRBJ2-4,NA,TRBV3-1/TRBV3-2,CASSQSTVPQHIQYF,TGTGCCAGCAGCCAATCGACAGTGCCGCAACACATTCAGTACTTC
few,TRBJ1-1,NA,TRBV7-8,CASSFGRRRGEAFF,TGTGCCAGCAGCTTTGGCAGGAGAAGGGGTGAAGCTTTCTTT